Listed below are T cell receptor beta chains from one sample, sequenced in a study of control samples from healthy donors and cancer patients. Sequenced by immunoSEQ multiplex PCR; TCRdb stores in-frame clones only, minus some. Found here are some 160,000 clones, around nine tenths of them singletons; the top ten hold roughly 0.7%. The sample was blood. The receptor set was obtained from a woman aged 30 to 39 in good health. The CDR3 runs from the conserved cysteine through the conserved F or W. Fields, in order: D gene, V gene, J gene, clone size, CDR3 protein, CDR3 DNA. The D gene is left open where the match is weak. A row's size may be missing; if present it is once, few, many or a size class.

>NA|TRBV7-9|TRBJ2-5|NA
CASSLTGSDETQYF
TGTGCCAGCAGCTTAACAGGGTCCGACGAGACCCAGTACTTC
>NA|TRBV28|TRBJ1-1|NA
CASSFHPGSNTEAFF
TGTGCCAGCAGTTTTCATCCCGGGTCGAACACTGAAGCTTTCTTT
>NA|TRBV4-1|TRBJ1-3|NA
CASRGPGASGNTIYF
TGCGCCAGCCGGGGGCCAGGCGCCTCTGGAAACACCATATATTTT
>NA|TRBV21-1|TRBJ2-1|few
CASVMDPEDPAKFF
TGTGCCAGCGTAATGGATCCTGAGGACCCGGCTAAGTTCTTC
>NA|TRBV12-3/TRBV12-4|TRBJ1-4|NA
CASSRLGNEKLFF
TGTGCCAGCAGTCGATTGGGTAATGAAAAACTGTTTTTT
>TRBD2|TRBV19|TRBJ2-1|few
CASSKLAGGRSYNEQFF
TGTGCCAGTAGTAAGCTAGCGGGAGGACGCTCCTACAATGAGCAGTTCTTC
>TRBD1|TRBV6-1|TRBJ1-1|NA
CASSDYGTGGGSTEAFF
TGTGCCAGCAGTGACTATGGGACAGGGGGCGGAAGCACTGAAGCTTTCTTT
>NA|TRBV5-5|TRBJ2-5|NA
CASSYSGAAGETQYF
TGTGCCAGCAGCTACTCCGGGGCAGCGGGAGAGACCCAGTACTTC
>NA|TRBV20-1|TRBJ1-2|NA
CSAAKSYGYTF
TGCAGTGCAGCGAAAAGCTATGGCTACACCTTC
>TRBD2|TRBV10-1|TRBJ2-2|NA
CASSGVAGGSGELFF
TGCGCCAGCAGTGGAGTAGCGGGAGGATCCGGGGAGCTGTTTTTT
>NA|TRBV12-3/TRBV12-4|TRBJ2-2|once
CASGTWGELFF
TGTGCCAGCGGGACATGGGGGGAGCTGTTTTTT
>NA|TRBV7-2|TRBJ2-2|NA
CASSLAPGASPGELFF
TGTGCCAGCAGCTTAGCCCCCGGGGCCTCGCCCGGGGAGCTGTTTTTT
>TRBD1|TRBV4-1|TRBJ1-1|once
CASSHVNRGNTEAFF
TGCGCCAGCAGCCATGTAAACAGGGGTAACACTGAAGCTTTCTTT
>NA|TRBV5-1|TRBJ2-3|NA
CASSLVGRYTDTQYF
TGCGCCAGCAGCTTGGTGGGCAGATACACAGATACGCAGTATTTT
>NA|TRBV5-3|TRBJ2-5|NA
CARSLDRVQETQYF
TGTGCCAGAAGCTTGGACAGGGTCCAAGAGACCCAGTACTTC
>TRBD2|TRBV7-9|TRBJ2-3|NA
CASSRRGRATSGTHTDTQYF
TGTGCCAGCAGCAGGAGGGGGCGGGCGACTAGCGGGACCCACACAGATACGCAGTATTTT
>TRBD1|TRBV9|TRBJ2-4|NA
CASSVGVRGLDIQYF
TGTGCCAGCAGCGTAGGCGTCAGGGGGCTTGACATTCAGTACTTC
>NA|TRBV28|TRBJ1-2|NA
CASSSTVIGTF
TGTGCCAGCAGTTCGACAGTAATAGGCACCTTC
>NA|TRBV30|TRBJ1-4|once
CAFHRTPSEKLFF
TGTGCCTTTCACCGGACTCCTAGTGAAAAACTGTTTTTT
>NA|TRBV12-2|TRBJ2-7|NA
CASRLVFCRGPYNTYEQYF
TGTGCAAGTCGCTTAGTCTTTTGTAGGGGCCCCTACAATACCTACGAGCAGTACTTC
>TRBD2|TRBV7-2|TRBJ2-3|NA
CASSLVGRSTDTQYF
TGTGCCAGCAGCTTAGTCGGGAGGAGCACAGATACGCAGTATTTT
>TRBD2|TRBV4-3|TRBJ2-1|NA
CASSEVGLAGGGEQFF
TGCGCCAGCAGCGAAGTGGGACTAGCGGGAGGTGGTGAGCAGTTCTTC
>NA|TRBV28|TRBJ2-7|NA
CASRPPTLDEQYF
TGTGCCAGCAGACCGCCAACGCTGGACGAGCAGTACTTC
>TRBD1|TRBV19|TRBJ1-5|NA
CASSMGRGWGQPQHF
TGTGCCAGTAGTATGGGCAGGGGGTGGGGGCAGCCCCAGCATTTT
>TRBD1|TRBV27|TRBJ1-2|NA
CASSPRDRAIYGYTF
TGTGCCAGCAGTCCCCGGGACAGGGCTATCTATGGCTACACCTTC
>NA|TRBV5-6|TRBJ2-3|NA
CASSLGHTQYF
TGTGCCAGCAGCTTGGGACATACGCAGTATTTT
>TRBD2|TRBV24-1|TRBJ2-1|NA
CATSDPGLAGVNEQFF
TGTGCCACCAGTGACCCAGGACTAGCGGGAGTAAATGAGCAGTTCTTC
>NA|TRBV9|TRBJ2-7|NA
CASSVGGPKSYEQYF
TGTGCCAGCAGCGTAGGGGGCCCTAAATCCTACGAGCAGTACTTC
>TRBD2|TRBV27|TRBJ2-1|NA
CASSLSLAGASYNEQFF
TGTGCCAGCAGTTTATCCCTAGCGGGAGCTTCCTACAATGAGCAGTTCTTC